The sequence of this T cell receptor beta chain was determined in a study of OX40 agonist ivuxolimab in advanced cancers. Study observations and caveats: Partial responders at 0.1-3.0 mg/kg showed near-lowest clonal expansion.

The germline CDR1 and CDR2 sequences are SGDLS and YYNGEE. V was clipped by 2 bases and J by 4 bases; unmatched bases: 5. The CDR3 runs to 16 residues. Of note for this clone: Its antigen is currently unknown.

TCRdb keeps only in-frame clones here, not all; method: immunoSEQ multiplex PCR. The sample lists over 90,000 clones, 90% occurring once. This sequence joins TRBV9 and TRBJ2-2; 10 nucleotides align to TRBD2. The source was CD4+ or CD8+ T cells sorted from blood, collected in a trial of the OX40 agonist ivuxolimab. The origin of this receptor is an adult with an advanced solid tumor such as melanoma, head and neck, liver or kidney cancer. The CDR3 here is CASSVSGGSFTGELFF. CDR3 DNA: TGTGCCAGCAGCGTTAGCGGGGGGTCTTTCACCGGGGAGCTGTTTTTT.